This entry describes one T cell receptor (beta chain). The antigen is unknown. These data are taken from a study of T cell responses to AZD1222 COVID-19 vaccine. Study results and limitations: Most donors were white British and more were female, and clonal diversity was possibly underestimated. Vaccination with two AZD1222 doses was followed by a rise in Spike-specific TCR breadth and depth. Seropositive AZD1222 recipients at baseline numbered only five or six. No repertoire was sampled before or during the peak T cell response, only after it.

Clones were sequenced by immunoSEQ multiplex PCR, and TCRdb holds only the in-frame ones, with some missing. The sample shows more than 100,000 clones, 70% to 90% of them seen only once. Germline V gene lookup returns CDR1 SGHTA and CDR2 FQGNSA. This CDR3 contains 15 residues. J gave up 3 bases and V 5 bases, and 3 bases lay outside the gene matches. The rearrangement uses TRBV7-2 and TRBJ2-1; TRBD2 agrees at 11 bases. Sequencing used peripheral blood, obtained 28 days after the second dose of the MenACWY control vaccine. The receptor comes from an adult who received the MenACWY meningococcal vaccine as a control. CDR3 DNA: TGTGCCAGCAGCGCTAGCGGGAGGTACTACAATGAGCAGTTCTTC. It encodes CASSASGRYYNEQFF. The variable domain in full, completed from reference TRBV7-2 and TRBJ2-1, reads GAGVSQSPSNKVTEKGKDVELRCDPISGHTALYWYRQSLGQGLEFLIYFQGNSAPDKSGLPSDRFSAERTGGSVSTLTIQRTQQEDSAVYLCASSASGRYYNEQFFGPGTRLTVL.